This entry lists 20 T cell receptor beta chains sequenced from one sample in a study of prognosis after radiotherapy for stage I lung cancer. Two rounds of multiplex PCR amplified TCR beta CDR3 from genomic DNA. The authors ran first-round PCR with primers specific to each TRBV and TRBJ gene. TCRdb fed the multiplex PCR reads into MiXCR, producing one record per CDR3 protein. The data show under 55,000 distinct CDR3 sequences, over 30% seen once. Sequencing was performed on PBMCs, taken before or after stereotactic body radiation therapy (not recorded which). These receptors originate from a donor at least 50 years old with non-small cell lung cancer.

This clonotype was picked up many times. The chain joins TRBV19 to TRBJ1-3; the D gene is possibly TRBD1 (6 bases). The CDR3 sequence is 14 residues long. Trimming removed 6 bases from V and 3 bases from J, with 12 bases in between. Germline-derived CDR1 and CDR2 are LNHDA and SQIVND (reference sequence). The CDR3 reads CASRPGDSGNTIYF. The CDR3 DNA reads TGTGCCAGTAGACCAGGGGATAGTGGAAACACCATATATTTT. The full variable domain, in which reference TRBV19 and TRBJ1-3 provide the parts outside the CDR3, is DGGITQSPKYLFRKEGQNVTLSCEQNLNHDAMYWYRQDPGQGLRLIYYSQIVNDFQKGDIAEGYSVSREKKESFPLTVTSAQKNPTAFYLCASRPGDSGNTIYFGEGSWLTVV.

Note on this clonotype: At one end the junction does not follow the germline gene, possibly because of a read error. V is TRBV6-2 or TRBV6-3 and J is TRBJ2-7, with D perhaps TRBD1 or TRBD2 (5 bases each). The CDR3 totals 15 residues. Germline V gene lookup returns CDR1 MNHEY and CDR2 SVGEGT. The CDR3 is CASSYSNRDPYEHYF. DNA of the CDR3: TGTGCCAGCAGTTACTCGAATCGGGACCCGTACGAGCATTACTTC.

This clonotype was seen repeatedly, ten times or more. The gene calls are TRBV7-9 and TRBJ1-1, with unresolved D. The CDR3 is 12 amino acids. CDR1 and CDR2 from the germline V gene are SEHNR and FQNEAQ (reference sequence). V shed 5 bases and J shed 1 base, with 5 bases lying between them. The CDR3 region is CASSRGNTEAFF. In nucleotides, the CDR3 is TGTGCCAGCAGCCGAGGGAACACTGAAGCTTTCTTT.

Note on this clonotype: Being one base from a much bigger clone, this may be a read error. The chain recombines TRBV12-3 or TRBV12-4 with TRBJ1-1; D not resolved. The CDR3 runs 13 residues. CDR3 sequence reads: CASRSGVEVEASF. CDR3 nucleotides: TGTGCCAGCAGGTCTGGGGTAGAGGTTGAAGCTTCCTTT.

This clonotype came up many times. The V call is TRBV6-1, the J call TRBJ1-6; D is ambiguous. In germline, CDR1 is MNHNS, CDR2 SASEGT. This CDR3 is 11 amino acids long. CDR3 region: CSIAGYSPLHF. DNA of the CDR3: TGTAGTATAGCCGGATATTCACCCCTCCACTTT.

In regard to this clonotype: This could be a read error, since a much larger clone is one nucleotide away. The chain recombines TRBV14 with TRBJ2-3; 10 bases align to TRBD2. CDR1 is SGHDN and CDR2 is FVKESK in the germline V gene. This CDR3 is 16 amino acids long. The CDR3, as DNA: TGTGCCAGCATCCAACGGACTAGCGGAGGCACAGATACGCAGTATTTT. Translation: CASIQRTSGGTDTQYF. The whole variable domain, remainder taken from reference TRBV14 and TRBJ2-3, is EAGVTQFPSHSVIEKGQTVTLRCDPISGHDNLYWYRRVMGKEIKFLLHFVKESKQDESGMPNNRFLAERTGGTYSTLKVQPAELEDSGVYFCASIQRTSGGTDTQYFGPGTRLTVL.

V and J are TRBV7-2 and TRBJ1-2; no clear D gene. Trimming took off 1 base at V and 4 bases at J, with 10 bases between the two ends. Looked up from germline, CDR1 is SGHTA and CDR2 is FQGNSA. The CDR3 consists of 14 residues. The CDR3 DNA reads TGTGCCAGCAGCTTAGTACAGCTATCCTATGGCTACACCTTC. Its translation: CASSLVQLSYGYTF.

This clonotype was detected a few times. A read error is the likely source, as a far larger clone sits one nucleotide away. This chain connects TRBV6-2 or TRBV6-3 to TRBJ1-5, with a tentative D call TRBD1 (5 bases). Germline V CDR1 and CDR2: MNHEY, SVGEGT. V was shortened by 10 bases and J by 1 base, with 14 bases between the two germline ends. CDR3 size: 14 residues. The CDR3 here is CAIRVGGSNQPQHF. The CDR3 DNA is TGTGCCATCAGGGTCGGAGGGAGCAATCAGCCCCAGCATTTT.

To note about this clonotype: This likely traces to a read error, being one base from a far larger clone. This chain links TRBV6-1 with TRBJ1-2; possibly TRBD1 for D (6 bases). The CDR3 spans 14 residues. Germline assignment: CDR1 MNHNS and CDR2 SASEGT. Trimming shortened V by 5 bases and J by 4 bases, and 14 bases separated the two germline ends. In DNA form, the CDR3 reads TGTGCCAGCAGTAGACAGGTTCCGGCCTATGGCTACACCTTC. Its translation: CASSRQVPAYGYTF.

This clonotype was seen repeatedly, ten times or more. This sequence joins TRBV11-3 and TRBJ1-2, with TRBD1 as a possible D gene (6 bases). Trimming took 5 bases from V and 8 from J, leaving 18 bases between them. Germline V gene data show CDR1 as SGHNT and CDR2 as YENEEA. The CDR3 covers 14 residues. Written as DNA, the CDR3 is TGTGCCAGCAGCCCTTCCCCAGGGGAAGGCGGCTACACCTTC. Its translation: CASSPSPGEGGYTF.

In the case of this clonotype: A far larger clone is a single base away, which makes a read error likely. The genes are TRBV7-9 and TRBJ2-1; D perhaps matches TRBD2 (6 bases). This CDR3 region has 15 residues. Trimming cost V 1 base and J 3 bases, with 10 bases left between them. Germline V gives CDR1 SEHNR, CDR2 FQNEAQ (reference sequence). The CDR3 DNA sequence: TGTGCCAGCAGCTTAGGGACTATCCTCTACAATGAGCAGTTCTTC. Translated: CASSLGTILYNEQFF.

This chain joins TRBV28 and TRBJ2-2; D remains ambiguous. Per germline, CDR1 MDHEN and CDR2 SYDVKM. The V and J ends lost 2 bases and 1 base respectively, with 8 bases between them. The CDR3 is 15 amino acids. Written as DNA, the CDR3 is TGTGCCAGCAGTTTAATTGGGGAGAACACCGGGGAGCTGTTTTTT. This encodes CASSLIGENTGELFF.

J is TRBJ2-2 and V is TRBV20-1, with D perhaps matching TRBD1 (6 bases). Trimming shortened V by 6 bases and J by 2 bases, and 13 bases separated the two germline ends. The CDR3 contains 14 residues. Per the germline V gene, CDR1 is DFQATT and CDR2 is SNEGSKA (reference sequence). CDR3 sequence reads: CSANDRRNTGELFF. CDR3 nucleotides: TGCAGTGCAAACGACAGGAGAAACACCGGGGAGCTGTTTTTT.

Turning to this clonotype: Just one base apart from a much larger clone, this may be a read error. The gene calls are TRBV6-1 and TRBJ1-1; 7 bases are a match to TRBD1. The germline V gene has CDR1 MNHNS and CDR2 SASEGT. The CDR3 sequence is 15 residues long. CDR3 in DNA: TGTGCCAGCAGCCGACAGGGTAATTTGGACACTGAAGATTTCTTT. It translates to CASSRQGNLDTEDFF.

The J gene is TRBJ1-1, the V gene TRBV2, with D tentatively TRBD1 (6 bases). CDR1 and CDR2 from the germline V gene are SNHLY and FYNNEI. The CDR3 length is 19 residues. CDR3 loop: CDRSVPLGQSERENTEAFF. The CDR3 DNA sequence: TGTGACAGAAGTGTTCCCCTGGGACAATCGGAGAGGGAGAACACTGAAGCTTTCTTT.

For this clonotype: A read error may explain this, as a much larger clone is one base away. The rearrangement joins TRBV10-3 to TRBJ2-1, with D perhaps matching TRBD1 (6 bases). The CDR3 runs to 12 residues. Trimming took off 9 bases at V and 3 bases at J, with 9 bases between the two ends. Per germline, CDR1 ENHRY and CDR2 SYGVKD. CDR3 sequence (DNA): TGTGCCATGGGGGCCATCTACAATGAGCAGTTCTTC. Translating it yields CAMGAIYNEQFF.

Turning to this clonotype: A much larger clone lies a single base off, so this may be a read error. This sequence joins TRBV7-2 and TRBJ1-1; no clear D gene. Germline V lookup: CDR1 SGHTA, CDR2 FQGNSA. This CDR3 is 14 amino acids long. V lost 2 bases and J lost 11, with 18 bases in between. The CDR3 here is CASSLSSSRSLAFF. The CDR3 coding sequence is TGTGCCAGCAGCTTAAGTAGCAGTAGGTCCCTTGCTTTCTTT.

This clonotype was found many times. The chain employs TRBV15 and TRBJ2-1; the match to TRBD1 covers 9 bases. CDR3 size: 14 residues. Germline loops: CDR1 LNHNV, CDR2 YYDKDF (reference sequence). The V and J ends lost 6 bases and 8 bases, in that order; junction bases with no gene match: 8. The CDR3 DNA sequence: TGTGCCACCAGGCGGGACAGGGTTGTCGATGAGCAGTTCTTC. Its translation: CATRRDRVVDEQFF. Drawing the rest from reference TRBV15 and TRBJ2-1, the complete variable domain is DAMVIQNPRYQVTQFGKPVTLSCSQTLNHNVMYWYQQKSSQAPKLLFHYYDKDFNNEADTPDNFQSRRPNTSFCFLDIRSPGLGDTAMYLCATRRDRVVDEQFFGPGTRLTVL.

This clonotype was recorded many times. The chain recombines TRBV24-1 with TRBJ1-1; D call uncertain. This CDR3 is built from 15 residues. CDR1 and CDR2 from the germline V gene are KGHDR and SFDVKD. V lost 7 bases and J 0 bases, leaving 14 bases between the germline ends. The DNA of the CDR3 is TGTGCCACCAGGCCCGGCCAGGCTTTGAACACTGAAGCTTTCTTT. Encoded protein: CATRPGQALNTEAFF.

This clonotype showed up many times. J is TRBJ1-1 and V is TRBV2; D is possibly TRBD1 (6 bases). V lost 3 bases and J 4 bases, leaving 12 bases between the germline ends. From germline, CDR1 is SNHLY and CDR2 FYNNEI. This CDR3 region has 14 residues. This CDR3 is CASSDRGGSTEAFF. In DNA form, the CDR3 reads TGTGCCAGCAGTGACAGGGGAGGGTCCACTGAAGCTTTCTTT.